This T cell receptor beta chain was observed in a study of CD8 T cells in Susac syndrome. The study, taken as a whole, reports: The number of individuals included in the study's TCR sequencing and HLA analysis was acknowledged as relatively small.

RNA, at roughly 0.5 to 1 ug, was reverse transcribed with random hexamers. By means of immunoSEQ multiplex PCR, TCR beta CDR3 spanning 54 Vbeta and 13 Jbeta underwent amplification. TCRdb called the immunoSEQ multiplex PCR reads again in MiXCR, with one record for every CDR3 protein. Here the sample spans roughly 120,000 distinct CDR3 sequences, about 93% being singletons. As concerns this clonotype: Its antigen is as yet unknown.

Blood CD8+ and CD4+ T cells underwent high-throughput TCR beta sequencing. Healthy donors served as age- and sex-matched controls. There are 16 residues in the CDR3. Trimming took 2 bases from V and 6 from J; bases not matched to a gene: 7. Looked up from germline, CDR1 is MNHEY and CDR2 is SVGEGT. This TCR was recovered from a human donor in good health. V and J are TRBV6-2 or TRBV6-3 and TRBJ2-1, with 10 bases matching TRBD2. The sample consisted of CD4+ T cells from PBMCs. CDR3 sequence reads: CASSYRLAGDFNEQFF. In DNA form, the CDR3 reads TGTGCCAGCAGTTACCGGCTAGCGGGAGATTTCAATGAGCAGTTCTTC.